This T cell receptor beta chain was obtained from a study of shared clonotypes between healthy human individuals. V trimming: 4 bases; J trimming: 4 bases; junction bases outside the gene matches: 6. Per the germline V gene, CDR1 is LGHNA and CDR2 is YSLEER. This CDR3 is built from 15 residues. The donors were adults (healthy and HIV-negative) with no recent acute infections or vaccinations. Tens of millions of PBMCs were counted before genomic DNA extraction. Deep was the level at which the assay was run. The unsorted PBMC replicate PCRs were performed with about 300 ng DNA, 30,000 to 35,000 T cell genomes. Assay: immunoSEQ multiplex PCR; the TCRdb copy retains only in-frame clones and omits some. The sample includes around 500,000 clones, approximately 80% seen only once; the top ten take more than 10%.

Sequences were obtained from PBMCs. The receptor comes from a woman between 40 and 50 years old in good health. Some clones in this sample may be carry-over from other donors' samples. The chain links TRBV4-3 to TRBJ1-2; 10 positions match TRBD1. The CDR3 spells CASSPGQGDGYGYTF. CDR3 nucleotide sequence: TGCGCCAGCAGCCCCGGACAGGGGGACGGCTATGGCTACACCTTC.